Following are 26 T cell receptor beta chains from one sample sequenced in a study of shared clonotypes between healthy human individuals. Using immunoSEQ multiplex PCR, the repertoire was profiled, and TCRdb retains in-frame clones only, with some absent. The repertoire holds some 2,500,000 clones, with more than 85% as singletons. Sequences were obtained from naive CD4+ T cells from PBMCs. Stated subset: CD45RA+ positively selected. The receptors here all came from a man between 18 and 35 years old in good health. Some clones in this sample may be carry-over from other donors' samples.

This chain connects TRBV5-4 to TRBJ2-7, with D possibly matching TRBD1 (7 bases). Looked up from germline, CDR1 is SGHNT and CDR2 is YYREEE (reference sequence). Trimming cost V 4 bases and J 7 bases, with 21 bases left between them. This CDR3 has 15 residues. The CDR3 DNA reads TGTGCCAGCAGCAACGCGGGACAGCCTTCTATGGAGCAGTACTTC. As protein: CASSNAGQPSMEQYF.

The rearrangement joins TRBV4-1 to TRBJ1-4, with a weak D call TRBD1 (6 bases). This CDR3 region has 16 residues. Germline CDR1 is MGHRA and CDR2 is YSYEKL. Trimming removed 3 bases from V and 5 bases from J, with 16 bases in between. The CDR3 bases are TGCGCCAGCAGCCAGGGGGTGGGGGCCGGGAATGAAAAACTGTTTTTT. Translating gives CASSQGVGAGNEKLFF.

This sequence joins TRBV29-1 and TRBJ2-1, with TRBD1 as a possible D gene (5 bases). The CDR3 contains 12 residues. Looked up from germline, CDR1 is SQVTM and CDR2 is ANQGSEA. Trimming cost V 7 bases and J 4 bases, with 11 bases left between them. The CDR3 sequence: CSADQGYNEQFF. The CDR3 DNA sequence: TGCAGCGCCGATCAGGGATACAATGAGCAGTTCTTC.

This clone showed up just once. The V call is TRBV5-1, the J call TRBJ2-2, with a tentative D call TRBD2 (6 bases). CDR1 and CDR2 from the germline V gene are SGHRS and YFSETQ. The CDR3 length is 15 residues. V was cut by 7 bases and J by 1 base, with 14 bases left in between. CDR3 bases: TGCGCCAGCGGATACGGGACTCGGAACACCGGGGAGCTGTTTTTT. It translates to CASGYGTRNTGELFF.

CDR3 sequence: CASSQDYDPWVQGIGKLFF. The CDR3, as DNA: TGTGCCAGCAGCCAAGACTACGACCCCTGGGTACAGGGGATAGGAAAACTGTTTTTT. The J gene is TRBJ1-4, the V gene TRBV4-2, with 7 positions matching TRBD1. Per germline, CDR1 LGHNA and CDR2 YNFKEQ. V gave up 0 bases and J gave up 10 bases; unmatched junction bases: 20. CDR3 size: 19 residues.

The CDR3 protein is CASSQEGAQNEKLFF. The CDR3 DNA reads as TGCGCCAGCAGCCAAGAAGGGGCACAGAATGAAAAACTGTTTTTT. The chain links TRBV4-3 to TRBJ1-4, with D tentatively TRBD1 (5 bases). This CDR3 has 15 residues. Germline lookup yields CDR1 LGHNA and CDR2 YSLEER. Deletions cut 0 bases from V and 5 bases from J, with 10 bases between.

This clone was detected a few times. This rearrangement joins TRBV15 to TRBJ2-7; possibly TRBD1 for D (5 bases). The germline V and J ends were trimmed by 3 bases and 3 bases, with 9 bases remaining between them. Per germline, CDR1 LNHNV and CDR2 YYDKDF (reference sequence). The CDR3 has 13 residues. This chain's CDR3 is CATSSGQLYEQYF. The CDR3 nucleotides are TGTGCCACCAGCAGTGGACAACTCTACGAGCAGTACTTC.

This sequence joins TRBV7-2 and TRBJ2-7, with 7 positions matching TRBD2. Germline-derived CDR1 and CDR2 are SGHTA and FQGNSA. CDR3 length equals 14 residues. The trim removed 6 bases at V and 6 bases at J, leaving 11 bases unmatched. This CDR3 reads CASRPSREASEQYF. DNA for the CDR3: TGTGCCAGCAGGCCTAGCCGGGAGGCCTCCGAGCAGTACTTC.

V is TRBV5-6 and J is TRBJ1-5; the D is unclear. Germline CDR1 and CDR2: SGHDT and YYEEEE. V was pared by 1 base and J by 3 bases, with 5 bases between. This CDR3 contains 13 residues. The CDR3 nucleotides are TGTGCCAGCAGCTTGCAAGACAATCAGCCCCAGCATTTT. It codes for CASSLQDNQPQHF.

This chain joins TRBV9 and TRBJ1-1, with TRBD1 matching 7 bases. CDR1 is SGDLS, CDR2 YYNGEE, per germline. The CDR3 consists of 13 residues. J lost 7 bases, V lost 3 bases, and 6 bases had no gene match. CDR3 amino acids: CASSGRTGREAFF. The CDR3 DNA sequence: TGTGCCAGCAGCGGACGGACAGGCCGTGAAGCTTTCTTT. The full variable domain, in which reference TRBV9 and TRBJ1-1 provide the parts outside the CDR3, is DSGVTQTPKHLITATGQRVTLRCSPRSGDLSVYWYQQSLDQGLQFLIQYYNGEERAKGNILERFSAQQFPDLHSELNLSSLELGDSALYFCASSGRTGREAFFGQGTRLTVV.

The chain couples TRBV5-4 to TRBJ2-7, with 9 bases that match TRBD1. V dropped 4 bases and J dropped 6; count of bases not matched to a gene: 8. The CDR3 totals 14 residues. Germline CDR1 reads SGHNT; CDR2 reads YYREEE (reference sequence). CDR3 nucleotide sequence: TGTGCCAGCAGCGGCCGGGACAGGGTGGGCGAGCAGTACTTC. Amino acid sequence: CASSGRDRVGEQYF.

The V call is TRBV9, the J call TRBJ2-4, with 10 nucleotides matching TRBD2. The ends lost 1 base at V and 9 bases at J; junction bases unmatched: 4. Germline CDR1 and CDR2: SGDLS and YYNGEE. The CDR3 loop spans 14 amino acids. The CDR3 DNA follows: TGTGCCAGCAGCGTAAGCGGGAGGGGTTCCATTCAGTACTTC. It yields the protein CASSVSGRGSIQYF. Complete variable domain (other parts from reference TRBV9 and TRBJ2-4): DSGVTQTPKHLITATGQRVTLRCSPRSGDLSVYWYQQSLDQGLQFLIQYYNGEERAKGNILERFSAQQFPDLHSELNLSSLELGDSALYFCASSVSGRGSIQYFGAGTRLSVL.

This chain uses TRBV7-9 with TRBJ2-7, with D unclear. The CDR3 contains 17 residues. V was clipped by 1 base and J by 0 bases, with 16 bases between them. The V gene's germline CDR1 is SEHNR and CDR2 FQNEAQ (reference sequence). The DNA of the CDR3 is TGTGCCAGCAGCTTAGACCCTGGTAGGCCGAGCTCCTACGAGCAGTACTTC. This gives the protein CASSLDPGRPSSYEQYF.

This clone showed up just a few times. The chain is built from TRBV7-3 and TRBJ1-5; D remains ambiguous. Germline CDR1 reads SGHTA; CDR2 reads FQGTGA. V shed 10 bases and J shed 5 bases, with 18 bases lying between them. The CDR3 has 14 residues. The DNA for the CDR3 is TGTGCCACTCTATCAAATTGGGTTGATCAGCCCCAGCATTTT. This sequence encodes CATLSNWVDQPQHF.

This chain connects TRBV18 to TRBJ1-5, with no clear D. CDR3 length: 13 amino acids. The V end lost 6 bases, the J end lost 9 bases, and 15 bases lay between the germline ends. Germline V gene data show CDR1 as KGHSH and CDR2 as LQKENI. CDR3 region: CASSAVNDRPQHF. The CDR3 DNA reads as TGTGCCAGCTCTGCCGTAAATGATCGGCCCCAGCATTTT.

The rearrangement uses TRBV9 and TRBJ1-3; no reliable D call. Germline CDR1 reads SGDLS; CDR2 reads YYNGEE. The ends were cut back, 4 bases at V and 2 bases at J, with 13 bases in the middle. The CDR3 totals 15 residues. Written as DNA, the CDR3 is TGTGCCAGCAGCTCCGGACTCTTGACTGGAAACACCATATATTTT. Protein sequence: CASSSGLLTGNTIYF.

V is TRBV9 and J is TRBJ1-2; the match to TRBD1 covers 7 bases. V lost 5 bases, J lost 3 bases, and 7 bases stayed unmatched. Germline values: CDR1 SGDLS, CDR2 YYNGEE. The CDR3 extends over 14 amino acids. The CDR3 DNA sequence: TGTGCCAGCAGTCCGACTACAGGGGACTATGGCTACACCTTC. This encodes CASSPTTGDYGYTF.

Written as DNA, the CDR3 is TGTGCCAGCAGCAGGAGGCGGGAAGAGACCCAGTACTTC. Translating it yields CASSRRREETQYF. The chain joins TRBV7-2 to TRBJ2-5, with a possible D match to TRBD2 (5 bases). This CDR3 contains 13 residues. Trimming removed 5 bases from V and 3 bases from J, with 10 bases in between. CDR1 is SGHTA and CDR2 is FQGNSA in the germline V gene.

This clone was counted once. The rearrangement links TRBV6-6 to TRBJ2-1; 12 nucleotides align to TRBD2. There are 15 residues in the CDR3. The V and J ends lost 5 bases and 8 bases, in that order; junction bases with no gene match: 7. CDR1 and CDR2 (germline): MNHNY, SVGAGI (reference sequence). CDR3 sequence: CASSPGLAGSHEQFF. The DNA for the CDR3 is TGTGCCAGCAGTCCCGGACTAGCGGGATCTCATGAGCAGTTCTTC.

The chain couples TRBV2 to TRBJ2-2, with D hard to call. CDR1 and CDR2 from the germline V gene are SNHLY and FYNNEI. Trimming took 5 bases from V and 9 from J, leaving 13 bases between them. The CDR3 has 13 residues. CDR3: CASSSRVGRELFF. In nucleotides, the CDR3 is TGTGCCAGCAGTTCACGGGTTGGGAGGGAGCTGTTTTTT.

The chain couples TRBV30 to TRBJ1-2; D is possibly TRBD1 (5 bases). CDR1 GTSNPN and CDR2 SVGIG come from the germline V gene (reference sequence). There are 16 residues in the CDR3. The V end was cut by 0 bases, the J end by 4 bases, with 18 bases between. CDR3 bases: TGTGCCTGGAGTGTAAAGGTCTCCTCTGGGGGCTATGGCTACACCTTC. Translating gives CAWSVKVSSGGYGYTF.

The chain has TRBV5-8 and TRBJ1-5, with D possibly TRBD1 on 5 matching bases. CDR1 is SGHTS and CDR2 is YDEGEE in the germline V gene. Trimming stripped 0 bases from V and 4 bases from J, with 11 bases between. The CDR3 is 15 residues long. The CDR3 sequence is CASSLGDSLNQPQHF. The CDR3 DNA reads TGTGCCAGCAGCTTGGGGGACTCCTTAAATCAGCCCCAGCATTTT.

This chain joins TRBV6-6 and TRBJ2-7; unclear D gene. CDR1 and CDR2 (germline): MNHNY, SVGAGI (reference sequence). Trimming removed 3 bases at V and 1 base at J, with 10 bases between. This CDR3 has 14 residues. CDR3 DNA: TGTGCCAGCAGTTATTTCGGCCAGTCCTACGAGCAGTACTTC. This codes for CASSYFGQSYEQYF.

V usage is TRBV28 and J usage is TRBJ1-2; D is undetermined. CDR3 length: 14 amino acids. V was trimmed by 1 base and J by 7 bases, leaving 13 bases between them. CDR1 is MDHEN and CDR2 is SYDVKM in the germline V gene. The CDR3 is CASSLSYSYSGYTF. The CDR3 nucleotides are TGTGCCAGCAGTTTATCCTACAGCTACTCTGGCTACACCTTC.

The chain couples TRBV7-6 to TRBJ1-5; 8 nucleotides agree with TRBD1. V lost 5 bases and J lost 10; bases outside the gene matches: 13. CDR3 length: 15 residues. Looked up from germline, CDR1 is SGHVS and CDR2 is FNYEAQ. This CDR3 reads CASSLTTGVGSPQHF. As DNA, the CDR3 is TGTGCCAGCAGCCTAACGACAGGGGTTGGTTCTCCCCAGCATTTT.

The chain is built from TRBV28 and TRBJ2-1; D uncertain. This CDR3 contains 15 residues. V lost 3 bases and J 6 bases, leaving 15 bases between the germline ends. Germline V CDR1 and CDR2: MDHEN, SYDVKM. DNA for the CDR3: TGTGCCAGCAGTTTGGCGTCTTATGGAAGCAATGAGCAGTTCTTC. Protein sequence: CASSLASYGSNEQFF.